The entry that follows covers one TCR beta chain sequence. V lost 3 bases to trimming and J lost 4 bases, with 4 bases between them. The CDR3 has 12 amino acids. CDR1 LGHNA and CDR2 YNFKEQ come from the germline V gene. This entry belongs to a study of blood T cell repertoires in COVID-19. TCRdb keeps only in-frame clones here, not all; method: immunoSEQ multiplex PCR. This repertoire shows roughly 250,000 clones, around 90% found once; its top ten account for approximately 1.6%. This chain joins TRBV4-2 and TRBJ2-1; no definite D call. The sample was PBMCs or T cells enriched from blood (not recorded which). This clonotype originated in a woman aged 50 to 60 who had recovered from COVID-19. The CDR3 here is CASSHPYNEQFF. CDR3 DNA: TGTGCCAGCAGCCATCCTTACAATGAGCAGTTCTTC.